Below are 30 T cell receptor beta chains sequenced from a single sample in a study of beta chain features in type 1 diabetes. Reverse transcription of all isolated RNA meant that expressed TCRB transcripts were sequenced. Sequenced by immunoSEQ multiplex PCR; TCRdb stores in-frame clones only, minus some. This table holds around 170,000 clones, 7.5% to 10% found once. The sample taken for sequencing was central memory CD4+ T cells from blood. Receptor source: a woman in her late teens or twenties in good health.

This clone was observed a handful of times. V and J are TRBV5-1 and TRBJ2-2; 11 nucleotides match TRBD1. This CDR3 is 16 amino acids long. The V gene end was trimmed by 4 bases and the J gene end by 7 bases; junction bases not matched to a gene: 9. Germline assignment: CDR1 SGHRS and CDR2 YFSETQ. CDR3 coding DNA: TGCGCCAGCAGCCGGAGGACAGGGGGCGCGGTCGGGGAGCTGTTTTTT. Translated: CASSRRTGGAVGELFF.

This clone occurred a few times. The V and J genes are TRBV11-2 and TRBJ1-1; the D is unclear. With 1 base removed from V and 7 bases from J, the gap between germline ends came to 7 bases. Germline CDR1 reads SGHAT; CDR2 reads FQNNGV. The CDR3 has 12 amino acids. This chain's CDR3 is CASSLGGIEAFF. The CDR3 DNA reads as TGTGCCAGCAGCTTAGGAGGGATTGAAGCTTTCTTT.

Only a few counts were recorded for this clone. The CDR3 protein is CASFDTERNTEAFF. CDR3 DNA sequence: TGTGCCAGTTTTGACACTGAGAGGAACACTGAAGCTTTCTTT. The V gene is TRBV19, the J gene TRBJ1-1; D is unclear. The V end was cut by 8 bases, the J end by 1 base, with 14 bases between. From germline, CDR1 is LNHDA and CDR2 SQIVND (reference sequence). The CDR3 extends over 14 amino acids.

This clone was observed a few times. The chain recombines TRBV9 with TRBJ1-2; 7 nucleotides agree with TRBD1. V trimming: 0 bases; J trimming: 0 bases; junction bases outside the gene matches: 2. The germline gives CDR1 SGDLS, CDR2 YYNGEE. The CDR3 length is 15 residues. CDR3 DNA: TGTGCCAGCAGCGTAGACCAGGGGGCTAACTATGGCTACACCTTC. It is translated as CASSVDQGANYGYTF.

This sequence joins TRBV6-1 and TRBJ1-2; no clear D. Trimming cost V 1 base and J 1 base, with 10 bases left between them. This CDR3 spans 15 amino acids. Germline assignment: CDR1 MNHNS and CDR2 SASEGT. The CDR3 loop is CASSEGGPVNYGYTF. The CDR3 nucleotides read TGTGCCAGCAGTGAAGGCGGGCCAGTTAACTATGGCTACACCTTC.

This clone has only a few counts. V usage is TRBV6-5 and J usage is TRBJ2-7; 11 nucleotides line up with TRBD2. The CDR3 loop spans 15 amino acids. The germline CDR1 and CDR2 sequences are MNHEY and SVGAGI. J was trimmed by 3 bases and V by 4 bases; bases with no gene match: 5. The CDR3, as DNA: TGTGCCAGCAGTTTCTCGACTAGCGGGGACTACGAGCAGTACTTC. This codes for CASSFSTSGDYEQYF.

This clone has only a few counts. The genes are TRBV7-9 and TRBJ2-1; 13 positions match TRBD2. V lost 5 bases, J lost 4 bases, and 2 bases stayed unmatched. Looked up from germline, CDR1 is SEHNR and CDR2 is FQNEAQ (reference sequence). This CDR3 spans 15 amino acids. The CDR3 spells CASSKLAGGYNEQFF. CDR3 bases: TGTGCCAGCAGCAAACTAGCGGGAGGGTACAATGAGCAGTTCTTC.

The chain uses TRBV2 and TRBJ1-2, with 7 bases lining up with TRBD1. The germline V gene has CDR1 SNHLY and CDR2 FYNNEI. The CDR3 consists of 13 residues. Trimming at V came to 5 bases and at J to 7 bases, leaving 7 bases not matched to a gene. The CDR3 nucleotides read TGTGCCAGCAGTCTTGACAGGGTTAGTGGCTACACCTTC. This codes for CASSLDRVSGYTF. Variable domain in full (rest from reference TRBV2 and TRBJ1-2): EPEVTQTPSHQVTQMGQEVILRCVPISNHLYFYWYRQILGQKVEFLVSFYNNEISEKSEIFDDQFSVERPDGSNFTLKIRSTKLEDSAMYFCASSLDRVSGYTFGSGTRLTVV.

The chain combines TRBV19 with TRBJ1-2; 12 nucleotides match TRBD1. J was trimmed by 5 bases and V by 6 bases; bases with no gene match: 4. The CDR3 is made up of 14 amino acids. Germline values: CDR1 LNHDA, CDR2 SQIVND (reference sequence). Here the CDR3 reads CASRGQGAGYGYTF. The CDR3 DNA sequence: TGTGCCAGTAGGGGACAGGGGGCTGGGTATGGCTACACCTTC.

The rearrangement links TRBV30 to TRBJ2-7; D is possibly TRBD2 (5 bases). This CDR3 has 12 amino acids. Germline CDR1 GTSNPN, CDR2 SVGIG (reference sequence). The V end lost 3 bases, the J end lost 2 bases, and 8 bases lay between the germline ends. The CDR3 DNA reads TGTGCCTGGAGAGGGAGTCCCTACGAGCAGTACTTC. Amino acid sequence: CAWRGSPYEQYF.

This clone came up many times. The rearrangement joins TRBV4-1 to TRBJ2-3; D is possibly TRBD2 (5 bases). This CDR3 has 13 amino acids. Trimming took 1 base from V and 7 from J, leaving 9 bases between them. The germline V gene has CDR1 MGHRA and CDR2 YSYEKL. The CDR3, as DNA: TGCGCCAGCAGCCAAGTGGTCGGGAATACGCAGTATTTT. This encodes CASSQVVGNTQYF.

As DNA, the CDR3 is TGTGCCAGCAGCGTAGGCGGGACTAGCGGGGCGCAAGAGACCCAGTACTTC. Its protein is CASSVGGTSGAQETQYF. The chain employs TRBV9 and TRBJ2-5; 13 bases align to TRBD2. With V trimmed by 0 bases and J by 2 bases, 4 bases remained unmatched. Germline V CDR1 and CDR2: SGDLS, YYNGEE. This CDR3 is 17 amino acids long.

This clone was counted many times. The rearrangement uses TRBV9 and TRBJ2-7; weak D call: TRBD2 (5 bases). The CDR3 has 13 residues. Germline CDR1 reads SGDLS; CDR2 reads YYNGEE. V lost 0 bases and J 6 bases, leaving 10 bases between the germline ends. CDR3 in DNA: TGTGCCAGCAGCGTAGTAGGACTGAGCGAGCAGTACTTC. Protein sequence: CASSVVGLSEQYF.

This clone was counted ten times or more. J is TRBJ2-7 and V is TRBV29-1, with a possible D match to TRBD2 (6 bases). This CDR3 has 12 residues. V was trimmed by 6 bases and J by 4 bases, leaving 13 bases between them. CDR1 and CDR2 (germline): SQVTM, ANQGSEA. CDR3 DNA: TGCAGCGTCAGGAGGGGCGCGTACGAGCAGTACTTC. Protein sequence: CSVRRGAYEQYF.

This clone was seen a handful of times. This chain uses TRBV30 with TRBJ1-5; TRBD1 is a possible D gene (5 bases). Germline values: CDR1 GTSNPN, CDR2 SVGIG (reference sequence). The V end lost 4 bases, the J end lost 0 bases, and 13 bases lay between the germline ends. The CDR3 contains 15 residues. CDR3 bases: TGTGCCTGGACCCCAGGGCTTTATAGCAATCAGCCCCAGCATTTT. It encodes CAWTPGLYSNQPQHF.

The rearrangement links TRBV5-6 to TRBJ2-1, with 8 bases fitting TRBD1. Per germline, CDR1 SGHDT and CDR2 YYEEEE. The CDR3 is 15 amino acids. V trimming: 0 bases; J trimming: 8 bases; junction bases outside the gene matches: 7. This CDR3 reads CASSLAWTGTDEQFF. CDR3 nucleotides: TGTGCCAGCAGCTTGGCCTGGACAGGGACGGATGAGCAGTTCTTC.

This rearrangement joins TRBV6-5 to TRBJ1-1; 9 positions agree with TRBD1. The CDR3 contains 15 residues. Germline CDR1 and CDR2: MNHEY and SVGAGI. The trim removed 0 bases at V and 11 bases at J, leaving 10 bases unmatched. The CDR3 sequence: CASSYSGGQGTRAFF. The CDR3 bases are TGTGCCAGCAGTTACTCTGGCGGACAGGGGACCCGGGCTTTCTTT.

There are a few counts of this clone. The chain joins TRBV7-2 to TRBJ1-6; unclear D gene. The CDR3 is 13 amino acids. Trimming removed 4 bases from V and 5 bases from J, with 6 bases in between. Germline-derived CDR1 and CDR2 are SGHTA and FQGNSA. This chain's CDR3 is CASSSSDNSPLHF. The CDR3 DNA is TGTGCCAGCAGCTCTAGCGATAATTCACCCCTCCACTTT. Combining the CDR3 with reference TRBV7-2 and TRBJ1-6 gives the whole variable domain GAGVSQSPSNKVTEKGKDVELRCDPISGHTALYWYRQSLGQGLEFLIYFQGNSAPDKSGLPSDRFSAERTGGSVSTLTIQRTQQEDSAVYLCASSSSDNSPLHFGNGTRLTVT.

A few counts support this clone. The chain carries TRBV27 and TRBJ1-2, with 9 bases aligning to TRBD1. Looked up from germline, CDR1 is MNHEY and CDR2 is SMNVEV (reference sequence). There are 12 residues in the CDR3. The J segment lost 7 bases and the V segment lost 6 bases, leaving 3 bases of the junction unmatched. CDR3 loop: CASRGQGFGYTF. The CDR3 bases are TGTGCCAGCAGGGGACAGGGTTTTGGCTACACCTTC.

The chain uses TRBV30 and TRBJ2-5, with a possible D match to TRBD1 (6 bases). This CDR3 is 13 amino acids long. With 0 bases removed from V and 5 bases from J, the gap between germline ends came to 10 bases. The germline V gene has CDR1 GTSNPN and CDR2 SVGIG (reference sequence). Written as DNA, the CDR3 is TGTGCCTGGAGTGTAGGGACACCGGAGACCCAGTACTTC. Translated, it gives CAWSVGTPETQYF.

In its sample, this clone was seen a few times. This chain links TRBV2 with TRBJ2-2, with 9 bases fitting TRBD1. This CDR3 has 16 residues. V lost 5 bases to trimming and J lost 1 base; unmatched junction nucleotides: 5. The germline CDR1 and CDR2 sequences are SNHLY and FYNNEI. CDR3 protein: CASSLPGQGNTGELFF. Here the CDR3 DNA reads TGTGCCAGCAGTCTCCCGGGACAGGGGAACACCGGGGAGCTGTTTTTT.

This clone was seen repeatedly, ten times or more. This chain joins TRBV13 and TRBJ2-7, with TRBD1 identical over 7 bases. Germline-derived CDR1 and CDR2 are PRHDT and FYEKMQ (reference sequence). The J segment lost 3 bases and the V segment lost 2 bases, leaving 4 bases of the junction unmatched. The CDR3 has 14 amino acids. In DNA form, the CDR3 reads TGTGCCAGCAGCTTACAGACAGGGCGCTACGAGCAGTACTTC. Translation gives CASSLQTGRYEQYF.

This clone occurred a few times. The chain has TRBV6-5 and TRBJ1-2; TRBD1 matches 7 bases. Germline trimming cut 2 bases from V and 4 bases from J; bases unmatched to any gene: 4. The CDR3 extends over 14 amino acids. Per germline, CDR1 MNHEY and CDR2 SVGAGI. The chain's CDR3 is CASSYGAGGYGYTF. The CDR3 nucleotides read TGTGCCAGCAGTTACGGCGCAGGGGGCTATGGCTACACCTTC.

This clone was observed a handful of times. This chain links TRBV29-1 with TRBJ2-7; 10 bases map to TRBD2. The CDR3 length is 15 residues. In germline, CDR1 is SQVTM, CDR2 ANQGSEA. Germline trimming cut 4 bases from V and 4 bases from J; bases unmatched to any gene: 10. The CDR3 coding sequence is TGCAGCGTTGCACCGGGACTAGCGTTCGGTTACGAGCAGTACTTC. Its protein product is CSVAPGLAFGYEQYF.

This clone has more than one count but fewer than ten. This chain uses TRBV5-4 with TRBJ1-2, with TRBD1 identical over 7 bases. Trimming at V came to 4 bases and at J to 4 bases, leaving 1 base not matched to a gene. CDR1 and CDR2 from the germline V gene are SGHNT and YYREEE (reference sequence). CDR3 length: 12 residues. In DNA, the CDR3 is TGTGCCAGCAGCGGGACAGTCTATGGCTACACCTTC. This gives the protein CASSGTVYGYTF.

This clone was seen a few times. This chain links TRBV18 with TRBJ2-4; D gene uncertain. The germline CDR1 and CDR2 sequences are KGHSH and LQKENI. This CDR3 has 17 residues. V gave up 0 bases and J gave up 6 bases, with 18 bases separating them. CDR3 protein: CASSPPVRQAERNIQYF. The DNA for the CDR3 is TGTGCCAGCTCACCACCGGTCCGACAAGCCGAGAGAAACATTCAGTACTTC.

This clone came up a few times. V gene TRBV29-1 combines with J gene TRBJ2-4, with D possibly TRBD2 on 6 matching bases. The CDR3 runs to 14 residues. CDR1 and CDR2 from the germline V gene are SQVTM and ANQGSEA. The V and J ends lost 6 bases and 4 bases respectively, with 16 bases between them. The CDR3 here is CSVTPGSGKNIQYF. In DNA form, the CDR3 reads TGCAGCGTGACCCCGGGGAGCGGGAAAAACATTCAGTACTTC.

This sequence joins TRBV9 and TRBJ2-3, with 8 bases matching TRBD2. The CDR3 is 15 residues long. After removal of 4 bases from V and 8 bases from J, the junction contained 12 bases not matched to a gene. Germline lookup yields CDR1 SGDLS and CDR2 YYNGEE. The chain's CDR3 is CASSTTSGEGGTQYF. For the CDR3, the DNA is TGTGCCAGCAGCACCACTAGCGGAGAGGGTGGTACGCAGTATTTT.

As to this clone: Within the sample, other DNA sequences also encode this same CDR3. The chain uses TRBV18 and TRBJ1-1; possibly TRBD1 for D (5 bases). Trimming took off 3 bases at V and 0 bases at J, with 8 bases between the two ends. The germline V gene encodes CDR1 KGHSH and CDR2 LQKENI. This CDR3 has 14 amino acids. The CDR3 protein is CASSPDSLNTEAFF. The CDR3 nucleotides read TGTGCCAGCTCACCCGACAGCTTGAACACTGAAGCTTTCTTT.

The chain uses TRBV25-1 and TRBJ2-7; maybe TRBD1 (5 bases). The CDR3 contains 12 residues. Trimming took off 6 bases at V and 6 bases at J, with 12 bases between the two ends. The V gene's germline CDR1 is MGHDK and CDR2 SYGVNS. Here the CDR3 reads CASRDTFGEQYF. DNA of the CDR3: TGTGCCAGCAGGGACACCTTCGGCGAGCAGTACTTC.